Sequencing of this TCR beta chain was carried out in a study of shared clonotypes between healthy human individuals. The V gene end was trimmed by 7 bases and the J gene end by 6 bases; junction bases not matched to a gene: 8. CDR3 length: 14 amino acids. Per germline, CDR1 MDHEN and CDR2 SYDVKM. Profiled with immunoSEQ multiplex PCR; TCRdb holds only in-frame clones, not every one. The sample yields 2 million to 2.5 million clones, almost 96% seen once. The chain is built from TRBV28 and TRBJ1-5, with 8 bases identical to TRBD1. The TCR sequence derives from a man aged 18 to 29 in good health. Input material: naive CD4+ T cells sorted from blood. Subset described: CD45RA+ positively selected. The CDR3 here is CASISTGGSQPQHF. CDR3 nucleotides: TGTGCCAGCATCTCTACAGGGGGATCTCAGCCCCAGCATTTT.